These 21 T cell receptor beta chains were all obtained from the same sample, sequenced in a study of cytomegalovirus exposure and HLA in healthy donors. PCR was performed using 60 Vbeta and 13 Jbeta primers. Clones were sequenced by immunoSEQ multiplex PCR, and TCRdb holds only the in-frame ones, with some missing. The table shows roughly 290,000 clones, with 80% occurring only once. Sequencing used PBMCs. All receptors derive from a girl aged 2 to 10 in good health and CMV-seronegative.

V usage is TRBV5-1 and J usage is TRBJ2-5, with 10 bases matching TRBD2. V shed 4 bases, J shed 0 bases, and the junction held 12 bases outside the gene matches. CDR1 SGHRS and CDR2 YFSETQ come from the germline V gene. The CDR3 is 18 residues long. DNA for the CDR3: TGCGCCAGCAGCCCGGCAGCTAGCGGGAGTGGCGACCAAGAGACCCAGTACTTC. It translates to CASSPAASGSGDQETQYF.

The J gene is TRBJ2-1, the V gene TRBV18; 9 nucleotides agree with TRBD1. The CDR3 totals 17 residues. The V and J ends lost 3 bases and 7 bases, in that order; junction bases with no gene match: 13. CDR1 is KGHSH and CDR2 is LQKENI in the germline V gene. DNA for the CDR3: TGTGCCAGCTCACCGCAACCGGGACAGGGAATAAGAAATGAGCAGTTCTTC. Protein: CASSPQPGQGIRNEQFF. Full variable domain (remainder filled in from reference TRBV18 and TRBJ2-1): NAGVMQNPRHLVRRRGQEARLRCSPMKGHSHVYWYRQLPEEGLKFMVYLQKENIIDESGMPKERFSAEFPKEGPSILRIQQVVRGDSAAYFCASSPQPGQGIRNEQFFGPGTRLTVL.

V is TRBV19 and J is TRBJ2-1; the D is unclear. The V gene lost 4 bases and the J gene lost 8 bases, with 9 bases spanning the gap. The length of the CDR3 is 12 residues. Germline CDR1 is LNHDA and CDR2 is SQIVND (reference sequence). The CDR3 loop reads CASSNLKHEQFF. DNA of the CDR3: TGTGCCAGTAGTAACCTAAAGCATGAGCAGTTCTTC.

This chain connects TRBV5-6 to TRBJ2-6, with D tentatively TRBD2 (7 bases). The CDR3 has 18 amino acids. Germline loops: CDR1 SGHDT, CDR2 YYEEEE. V was pared by 4 bases and J by 3 bases, with 20 bases between. CDR3 residues: CASSLEGLGGVGANVLTF. The CDR3 coding sequence is TGTGCCAGCAGCCTGGAAGGTTTAGGGGGGGTTGGGGCCAACGTCCTGACTTTC.

The genes are TRBV9 and TRBJ1-1; 7 bases are shared with TRBD1. J was trimmed by 1 base and V by 3 bases; bases with no gene match: 6. CDR3 length equals 15 residues. Germline V gene data show CDR1 as SGDLS and CDR2 as YYNGEE. The DNA of the CDR3 is TGTGCCAGCAGCGCCGAGGGACAGACGAACACTGAAGCTTTCTTT. Translating gives CASSAEGQTNTEAFF.

The CDR3 DNA sequence: TGTGCCAGCAGTGAACTATCGGGCGGGTATCAGCCCCAGCATTTT. It codes for CASSELSGGYQPQHF. The rearrangement joins TRBV2 to TRBJ1-5; D not resolved. V lost 2 bases and J lost 5, with 13 bases in between. CDR1 SNHLY and CDR2 FYNNEI come from the germline V gene. CDR3 length: 15 residues.

The rearrangement links TRBV5-1 to TRBJ2-7; TRBD1 agrees at 7 bases. The CDR3 is 16 residues long. Germline CDR1 is SGHRS and CDR2 is YFSETQ. The ends lost 3 bases at V and 2 bases at J; junction bases unmatched: 11. In DNA, the CDR3 is TGCGCCAGCAGCTCCCCCAGTTGGGACAGCCCCTACGAGCAGTACTTC. Amino acid sequence: CASSSPSWDSPYEQYF.

The chain uses TRBV5-1 and TRBJ2-7; 7 bases agree with TRBD1. The CDR3 has 13 residues. Germline lookup yields CDR1 SGHRS and CDR2 YFSETQ. The V gene end was trimmed by 4 bases and the J gene end by 7 bases; junction bases not matched to a gene: 8. This CDR3 reads CASSLGTEGEQYF. The CDR3 DNA follows: TGCGCCAGCAGCCTCGGGACAGAGGGGGAGCAGTACTTC.

This rearrangement joins TRBV9 to TRBJ2-7; a possible D gene is TRBD1 (5 bases). V was pared by 2 bases and J by 2 bases, with 14 bases between. The CDR3 contains 15 residues. Germline assignment: CDR1 SGDLS and CDR2 YYNGEE. The DNA for the CDR3 is TGTGCCAGCAGCGTCGGATTTCAGGGAACCTACGAGCAGTACTTC. Translating gives CASSVGFQGTYEQYF.

The chain uses TRBV6-1 and TRBJ2-3, with 7 bases matching TRBD1. CDR1 is MNHNS and CDR2 is SASEGT in the germline V gene. The ends lost 2 bases at V and 4 bases at J; junction bases unmatched: 9. This CDR3 region has 16 residues. The chain's CDR3 is CASSESRQGLPDTQYF. For the CDR3, the DNA is TGTGCCAGCAGTGAATCTCGACAGGGTCTTCCAGATACGCAGTATTTT.

The chain recombines TRBV25-1 with TRBJ2-1; TRBD1 matches at 10 bases. Germline V gene lookup returns CDR1 MGHDK and CDR2 SYGVNS. CDR3 size: 16 residues. V lost 4 bases, J lost 7 bases, and 10 bases stayed unmatched. The CDR3 loop reads CASSARDRGMGNEQFF. For the CDR3, the DNA is TGTGCCAGCAGTGCCCGGGACAGGGGAATGGGGAATGAGCAGTTCTTC. Drawing the rest from reference TRBV25-1 and TRBJ2-1, the complete variable domain is EADIYQTPRYLVIGTGKKITLECSQTMGHDKMYWYQQDPGMELHLIHYSYGVNSTEKGDLSSESTVSRIRTEHFPLTLESARPSHTSQYLCASSARDRGMGNEQFFGPGTRLTVL.

The rearrangement joins TRBV5-1 to TRBJ1-1; D is possibly TRBD1 (6 bases). The length of the CDR3 is 14 residues. Between the trimmed V and J ends, which lost 4 bases and 1 base, there was a span of 11 bases. Germline assignment: CDR1 SGHRS and CDR2 YFSETQ. CDR3 loop: CASSIGQRNTEAFF. DNA of the CDR3: TGCGCCAGCAGCATTGGACAGCGGAACACTGAAGCTTTCTTT.

The genes are TRBV6-4 and TRBJ1-5; D remains unclear. Per the germline V gene, CDR1 is MRHNA and CDR2 is SNTAGT. The V gene lost 6 bases and the J gene lost 4 bases, with 10 bases spanning the gap. The CDR3 totals 13 residues. The CDR3 reads CASSPTPNQPQHF. For the CDR3, the DNA is TGTGCCAGCAGCCCTACCCCGAATCAGCCCCAGCATTTT.

This clone was observed once. The chain couples TRBV28 to TRBJ1-3; the D gene is possibly TRBD1 (6 bases). In germline, CDR1 is MDHEN, CDR2 SYDVKM. V was shortened by 6 bases and J by 4 bases, with 13 bases between the two germline ends. The CDR3 totals 14 residues. CDR3 in DNA: TGTGCCAGCAGGCCCTCAGGGGCCGGAAACACCATATATTTT. Protein: CASRPSGAGNTIYF. Filled out from reference TRBV28 and TRBJ1-3, the complete variable domain reads DVKVTQSSRYLVKRTGEKVFLECVQDMDHENMFWYRQDPGLGLRLIYFSYDVKMKEKGDIPEGYSVSREKKERFSLILESASTNQTSMYLCASRPSGAGNTIYFGEGSWLTVV.

The chain couples TRBV6-1 to TRBJ2-1, with 7 nucleotides matching TRBD1. The CDR3 spans 13 residues. With 5 bases clipped from V and 4 bases from J, the junction kept 2 bases outside the gene matches. The V gene's germline CDR1 is MNHNS and CDR2 SASEGT. The CDR3 DNA reads as TGTGCCAGCAGTCCGACAGGGTACAATGAGCAGTTCTTC. It encodes CASSPTGYNEQFF.

The J gene is TRBJ2-7, the V gene TRBV5-4; 8 bases match TRBD1. J gave up 6 bases and V 2 bases, and 4 bases lay outside the gene matches. CDR1 is SGHNT and CDR2 is YYREEE in the germline V gene (reference sequence). The CDR3 sequence is 13 residues long. The CDR3 spells CASSFDTGGEQYF. The CDR3 DNA reads TGTGCCAGCAGCTTTGACACAGGGGGCGAGCAGTACTTC. Variable domain in full (rest from reference TRBV5-4 and TRBJ2-7): ETGVTQSPTHLIKTRGQQVTLRCSSQSGHNTVSWYQQALGQGPQFIFQYYREEENGRGNFPPRFSGLQFPNYSSELNVNALELDDSALYLCASSFDTGGEQYFGPGTRLTVT.

There are a few counts of this clone. The chain couples TRBV7-9 to TRBJ1-3; 7 bases align to TRBD1. CDR3 length equals 16 residues. The junction had 3 bases not matched to a gene; V was cut back by 1 base and J by 0 bases. The V gene's germline CDR1 is SEHNR and CDR2 FQNEAQ (reference sequence). The CDR3 loop is CASSLVDRSSGNTIYF. Written as DNA, the CDR3 is TGTGCCAGCAGCTTAGTGGACAGGAGCTCTGGAAACACCATATATTTT.

The chain recombines TRBV28 with TRBJ2-7; D may be TRBD1 (5 bases). The ends were cut back, 5 bases at V and 3 bases at J, with 17 bases in the middle. This CDR3 region has 15 residues. Germline CDR1 reads MDHEN; CDR2 reads SYDVKM. CDR3 bases: TGTGCCAGCAGTCACTTGGCAGGGTGGGGCTACGAGCAGTACTTC. Protein product: CASSHLAGWGYEQYF.

V usage is TRBV2 and J usage is TRBJ1-1; D might be TRBD1 (5 bases). V lost 4 bases to trimming and J lost 4 bases, with 22 bases between them. This CDR3 comprises 17 residues. Germline lookup yields CDR1 SNHLY and CDR2 FYNNEI. The CDR3 loop reads CASSVLVRAGSSTEAFF. The CDR3 DNA follows: TGTGCCAGCAGTGTGCTCGTCAGGGCAGGGTCGAGCACTGAAGCTTTCTTT.

V and J are TRBV19 and TRBJ2-7; 9 bases map to TRBD2. The V segment lost 2 bases and the J segment 7 bases; nucleotides outside the gene matches: 12. Germline V CDR1 and CDR2: LNHDA, SQIVND (reference sequence). CDR3 size: 16 residues. CDR3 loop: CASSIWTSANKGEQYF. The CDR3 DNA reads TGTGCCAGTAGTATATGGACTAGCGCGAATAAAGGGGAGCAGTACTTC.

The chain joins TRBV11-2 to TRBJ2-7; D possibly corresponds to TRBD2 (5 bases). CDR1 and CDR2 from the germline V gene are SGHAT and FQNNGV. The CDR3 contains 15 residues. Trimming took off 1 base at V and 0 bases at J, with 10 bases between the two ends. The DNA of the CDR3 is TGTGCCAGCAGCTTAGCCACGGGGTTCTCCTACGAGCAGTACTTC. As protein: CASSLATGFSYEQYF.